A selection of T cell receptor beta chains follows, all from one sample in a study of cytomegalovirus exposure and HLA in healthy donors. Some clones are missing from TCRdb's copy, which holds only in-frame ones; the method was immunoSEQ multiplex PCR. The sample consists of more than 95,000 clones, 81% of them appearing once. Sequenced material: PBMCs. The source of these receptors is a man younger than 35 in good health and CMV-seropositive. Each CDR3 is given with its conserved first and last residue. D genes are given only for firm matches. Expanded clones get a size class; other rows say once, few or many, or leave the size out.

cdr3_aa cdr3_nt j_call d_call clone_size v_call
CASITGTAEQYF TGTGCCAGCATTACCGGGACAGCCGAGCAGTACTTC TRBJ2-7 TRBD1 NA TRBV2
CASSPRLEAYNEQFF TGTGCCAGTAGTCCCCGACTAGAGGCCTACAATGAGCAGTTCTTC TRBJ2-1 NA NA TRBV19
CASSETRGQGQHF TGTGCCAGCAGTGAGACCCGCGGCCAGGGCCAGCATTTT TRBJ1-5 NA once TRBV2
CASSGTGNEQYF TGTGCCAGCAGTGGTACAGGGAACGAGCAGTACTTC TRBJ2-7 NA NA TRBV6-5
CASSDGAGTLTYEQYF TGTGCCAGCAGCGACGGAGCCGGGACTCTAACCTACGAGCAGTACTTC TRBJ2-7 NA NA TRBV7-9
CASSETSGEYNEQFF TGTGCCAGCAGCGAGACTAGCGGGGAATACAATGAGCAGTTCTTC TRBJ2-1 TRBD2 NA TRBV7-9
CASSLWGRGDTEAFF TGTGCCAGCAGTTTATGGGGGCGCGGAGACACTGAAGCTTTCTTT TRBJ1-1 NA NA TRBV27
CATSPTRGLGETQYF TGTGCCACCAGTCCTACCAGGGGGCTTGGGGAGACCCAGTACTTC TRBJ2-5 TRBD1 NA TRBV15
CASSPTGYGAEAFF TGTGCCAGCTCACCAACAGGGTACGGGGCTGAAGCTTTCTTT TRBJ1-1 NA NA TRBV18
CASSIEGLSYEQYF TGTGCCAGTAGTATCGAGGGCCTCTCCTACGAGCAGTACTTC TRBJ2-7 NA NA TRBV19
CASSLVPGGGTDTQYF TGTGCCAGCAGCTTGGTCCCCGGGGGTGGCACAGATACGCAGTATTTT TRBJ2-3 NA NA TRBV5-8
CASSFGTPNTIYF TGCGCCAGCAGCTTCGGGACACCTAACACCATATATTTT TRBJ1-3 NA NA TRBV5-1
CASSLPRGQGDEQYF TGTGCCAGCAGCTTACCCCGGGGACAGGGGGACGAGCAGTACTTC TRBJ2-7 TRBD1 NA TRBV7-9
CASSSASGSYEQYF TGTGCCAGCAGCTCAGCTAGCGGGAGTTACGAGCAGTACTTC TRBJ2-7 TRBD2 NA TRBV7-9
CAISEGTGGADGYTF TGTGCCATCAGTGAGGGGACAGGGGGCGCGGATGGCTACACCTTC TRBJ1-2 TRBD1 NA TRBV10-3
CASSQGGQGLYEQYF TGTGCCAGCAGCCAGGGGGGACAGGGGTTATACGAGCAGTACTTC TRBJ2-7 TRBD1 NA TRBV11-2
CASSLFPGPYEQYF TGTGCCAGCAGTTTATTTCCAGGCCCCTACGAGCAGTACTTC TRBJ2-7 NA NA TRBV27
CASSQGRGGQSQETQYF TGCGCCAGCAGCCAAGGGCGTGGCGGACAGTCACAAGAGACCCAGTACTTC TRBJ2-5 NA NA TRBV4-1
CASSINRGPISSEQYF TGCGCCAGCAGTATCAACAGGGGGCCCATATCCTCCGAGCAGTACTTC TRBJ2-7 TRBD1 NA TRBV10-1
CASSGFSGSSYNEQFF TGTGCCAGCAGCGGGTTTAGCGGGAGCTCCTACAATGAGCAGTTCTTC TRBJ2-1 TRBD2 NA TRBV9
CASSEAGWGGLNTEAFF TGTGCCAGCAGTGAAGCGGGCTGGGGGGGGTTGAACACTGAAGCTTTCTTT TRBJ1-1 NA NA TRBV6-1
CAWTGGGRRSYNEQFF TGTGCCTGGACCGGCGGGGGAAGAAGGTCCTACAATGAGCAGTTCTTC TRBJ2-1 TRBD2 NA TRBV30